This T cell receptor beta chain was sequenced in a study of cytomegalovirus exposure and HLA in healthy donors. The germline V gene encodes CDR1 SNHLY and CDR2 FYNNEI. V was cut by 6 bases and J by 8 bases, with 18 bases left in between. The CDR3 totals 14 residues. PCR involved 60 Vbeta and 13 Jbeta primers. Profiling relied on immunoSEQ multiplex PCR, and the TCRdb table lists in-frame clones only, not all of them. Of more than 95,000 clones listed, more than 15% are singletons. This TCR was sampled from a female donor in good health and CMV-seropositive. V gene TRBV2 combines with J gene TRBJ2-3, with a possible D match to TRBD2 (6 bases). Sample: PBMCs. CDR3 in DNA: TGTGCCAGCAGCCGGGACTCGGGAGTGGGTACGCAGTATTTT. Amino acids: CASSRDSGVGTQYF.